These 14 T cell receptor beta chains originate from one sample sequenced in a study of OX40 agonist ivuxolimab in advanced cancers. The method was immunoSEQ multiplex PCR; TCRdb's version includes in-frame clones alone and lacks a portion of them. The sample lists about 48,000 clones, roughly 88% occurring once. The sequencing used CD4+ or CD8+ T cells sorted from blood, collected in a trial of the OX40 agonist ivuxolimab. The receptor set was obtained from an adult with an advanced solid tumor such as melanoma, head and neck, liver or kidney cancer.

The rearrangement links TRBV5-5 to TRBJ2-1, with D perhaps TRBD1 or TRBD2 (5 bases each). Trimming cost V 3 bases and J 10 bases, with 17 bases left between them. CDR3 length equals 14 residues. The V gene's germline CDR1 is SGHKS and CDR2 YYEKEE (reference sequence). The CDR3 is CASSSSGTEDEQFF. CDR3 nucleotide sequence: TGTGCCAGCAGCTCCTCCGGGACGGAGGACGAGCAGTTCTTC. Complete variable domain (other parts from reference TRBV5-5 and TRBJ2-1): DAGVTQSPTHLIKTRGQQVTLRCSPISGHKSVSWYQQVLGQGPQFIFQYYEKEERGRGNFPDRFSARQFPNYSSELNVNALLLGDSALYLCASSSSGTEDEQFFGPGTRLTVL.

The CDR3 region has the DNA TGTGCCTGGAGTACGGGGAGTGAAAAACTGTTTTTT. As protein: CAWSTGSEKLFF. The chain links TRBV30 to TRBJ1-4; D uncertain. CDR1 is GTSNPN and CDR2 is SVGIG in the germline V gene (reference sequence). This CDR3 is 12 amino acids long. Trimming stripped 2 bases from V and 7 bases from J, with 8 bases between. Together with reference TRBV30 and TRBJ1-4, the CDR3 gives the full variable domain: SQTIHQWPATLVQPVGSPLSLECTVEGTSNPNLYWYRQAAGRGLQLLFYSVGIGQISSEVPQNLSASRPQDRQFILSSKKLLLSDSGFYLCAWSTGSEKLFFGSGTQLSVL.

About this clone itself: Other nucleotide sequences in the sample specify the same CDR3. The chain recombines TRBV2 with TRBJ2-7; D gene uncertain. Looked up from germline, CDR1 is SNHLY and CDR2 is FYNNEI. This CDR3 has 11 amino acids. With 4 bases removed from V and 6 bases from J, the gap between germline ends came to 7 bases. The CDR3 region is CASSVGVEQYV. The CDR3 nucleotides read TGTGCCAGCAGTGTAGGAGTCGAGCAGTACGTC.

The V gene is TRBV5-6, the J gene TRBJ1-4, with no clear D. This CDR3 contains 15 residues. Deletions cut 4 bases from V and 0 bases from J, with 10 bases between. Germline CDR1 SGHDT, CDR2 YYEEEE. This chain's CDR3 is CASSRFATTNEKLFF. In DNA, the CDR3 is TGTGCCAGCAGCCGCTTTGCCACAACTAATGAAAAACTGTTTTTT. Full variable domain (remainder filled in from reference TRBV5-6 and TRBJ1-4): DAGVTQSPTHLIKTRGQQVTLRCSPKSGHDTVSWYQQALGQGPQFIFQYYEEEERQRGNFPDRFSGHQFPNYSSELNVNALLLGDSALYLCASSRFATTNEKLFFGSGTQLSVL.

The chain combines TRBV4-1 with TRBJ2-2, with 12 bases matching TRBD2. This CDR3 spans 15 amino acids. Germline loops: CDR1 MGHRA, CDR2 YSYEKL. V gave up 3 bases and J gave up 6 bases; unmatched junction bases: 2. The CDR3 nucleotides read TGCGCCAGCAGCCAGACTAGCGGGAGCGCCGGGGAGCTGTTTTTT. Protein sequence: CASSQTSGSAGELFF.

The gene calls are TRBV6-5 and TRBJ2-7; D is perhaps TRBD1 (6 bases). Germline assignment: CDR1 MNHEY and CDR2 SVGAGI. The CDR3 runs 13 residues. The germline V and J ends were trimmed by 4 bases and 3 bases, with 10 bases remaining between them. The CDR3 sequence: CASSLGQLYEQYF. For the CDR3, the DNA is TGTGCCAGCAGTTTAGGACAGCTCTACGAGCAGTACTTC.

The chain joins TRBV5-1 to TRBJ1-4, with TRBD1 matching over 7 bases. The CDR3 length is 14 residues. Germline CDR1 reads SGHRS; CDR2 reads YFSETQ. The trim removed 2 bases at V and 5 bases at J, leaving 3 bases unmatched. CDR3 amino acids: CASSFTRGNEKLFF. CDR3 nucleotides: TGCGCCAGCAGCTTCACCAGGGGGAATGAAAAACTGTTTTTT. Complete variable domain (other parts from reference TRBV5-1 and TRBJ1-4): KAGVTQTPRYLIKTRGQQVTLSCSPISGHRSVSWYQQTPGQGLQFLFEYFSETQRNKGNFPGRFSGRQFSNSRSEMNVSTLELGDSALYLCASSFTRGNEKLFFGSGTQLSVL.

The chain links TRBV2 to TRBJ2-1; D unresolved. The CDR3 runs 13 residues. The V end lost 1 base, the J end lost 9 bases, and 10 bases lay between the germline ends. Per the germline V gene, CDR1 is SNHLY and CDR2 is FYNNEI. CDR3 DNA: TGTGCCAGCAGTGAAGAGCGTCGGAGTGAGCAGTTCTTC. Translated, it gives CASSEERRSEQFF.

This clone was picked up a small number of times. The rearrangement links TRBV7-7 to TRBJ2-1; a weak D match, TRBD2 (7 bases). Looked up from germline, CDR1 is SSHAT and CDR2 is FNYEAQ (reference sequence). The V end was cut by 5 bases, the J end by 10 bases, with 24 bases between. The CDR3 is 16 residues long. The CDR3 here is CASSPGWSGRGEEQFF. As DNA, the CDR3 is TGTGCCAGCAGCCCCGGTTGGTCAGGGAGGGGGGAAGAGCAGTTCTTC. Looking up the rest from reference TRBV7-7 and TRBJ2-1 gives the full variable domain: GAGVSQSPRYKVTKRGQDVTLRCDPISSHATLYWYQQALGQGPEFLTYFNYEAQPDKSGLPSDRFSAERPEGSISTLTIQRTEQRDSAMYRCASSPGWSGRGEEQFFGPGTRLTVL.

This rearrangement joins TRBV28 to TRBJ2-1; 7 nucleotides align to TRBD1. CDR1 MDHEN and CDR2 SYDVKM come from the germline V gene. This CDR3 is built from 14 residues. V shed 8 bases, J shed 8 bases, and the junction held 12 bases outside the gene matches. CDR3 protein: CASETGPTMHEQFF. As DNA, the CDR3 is TGTGCCAGCGAGACAGGGCCAACAATGCATGAGCAGTTCTTC.

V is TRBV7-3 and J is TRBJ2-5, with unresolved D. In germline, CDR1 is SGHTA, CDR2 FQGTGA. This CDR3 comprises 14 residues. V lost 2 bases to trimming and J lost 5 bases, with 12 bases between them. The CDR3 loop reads CASSLDLADETQYF. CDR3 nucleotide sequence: TGTGCCAGCAGCTTAGACCTTGCAGATGAGACCCAGTACTTC.

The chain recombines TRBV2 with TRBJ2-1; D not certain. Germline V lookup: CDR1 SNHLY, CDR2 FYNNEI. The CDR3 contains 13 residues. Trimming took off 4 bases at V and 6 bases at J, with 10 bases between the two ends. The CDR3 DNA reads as TGTGCCAGCAGTGTAGGCCTAGTCAATGAGCAGTTCTTC. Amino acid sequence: CASSVGLVNEQFF.

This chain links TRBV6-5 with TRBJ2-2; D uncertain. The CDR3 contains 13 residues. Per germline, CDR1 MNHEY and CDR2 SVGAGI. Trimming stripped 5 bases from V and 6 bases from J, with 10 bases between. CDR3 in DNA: TGTGCCAGCAGTCTCGAGAGACCCGGGGAGCTGTTTTTT. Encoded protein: CASSLERPGELFF.

The CDR3 region is CAFRSGTWNTEAFF. CDR3 coding DNA: TGTGCCTTTCGATCGGGAACCTGGAACACTGAAGCTTTCTTT. The chain uses TRBV30 and TRBJ1-1, with D uncertain. The germline V and J ends were trimmed by 7 bases and 1 base, with 16 bases remaining between them. Germline values: CDR1 GTSNPN, CDR2 SVGIG (reference sequence). This CDR3 has 14 residues.